A selection of T cell receptor beta chains follows, all from one sample in a study of T cell responses to AZD1222 COVID-19 vaccine. Sequencing was performed with immunoSEQ multiplex PCR; in TCRdb, only in-frame clones are kept and a portion is missing. The sample carries about 210,000 clones, less than 95% recorded once. The specimen was peripheral blood, collected 28 days after the second dose of the MenACWY control vaccine. These receptors were collected from an adult who received the MenACWY meningococcal vaccine as a control. The CDR3 runs from the conserved cysteine through the conserved F or W. Fields, in order: clone size, D gene, V gene, J gene, CDR3 length, CDR3 protein, CDR3 DNA. D genes are given only for firm matches. Part of the rows lack a size; the others show once, few, many or a class for expanded clones.

clone_size: -; d_call: -; v_call: TRBV2; j_call: TRBJ1-2; cdr3_length: 13; cdr3_aa: CASSTGSGYGYTF; cdr3_nt: TGTGCCAGCAGTACAGGGTCGGGCTATGGCTACACCTTC
clone_size: -; d_call: -; v_call: TRBV30; j_call: TRBJ1-2; cdr3_length: 14; cdr3_aa: CAWTIFSTDYGYTF; cdr3_nt: TGTGCCTGGACCATTTTCTCCACCGACTATGGCTACACCTTC
clone_size: -; d_call: -; v_call: TRBV12-3/TRBV12-4; j_call: TRBJ1-2; cdr3_length: 12; cdr3_aa: CASRLRGYGYTF; cdr3_nt: TGTGCCAGCAGATTGAGGGGCTATGGCTACACCTTC
clone_size: -; d_call: TRBD1; v_call: TRBV5-4; j_call: TRBJ1-1; cdr3_length: 15; cdr3_aa: CASSLEQGGNTEAFF; cdr3_nt: TGTGCCAGCAGCTTGGAACAGGGGGGGAACACTGAAGCTTTCTTT
clone_size: once; d_call: TRBD2; v_call: TRBV25-1; j_call: TRBJ2-1; cdr3_length: 18; cdr3_aa: CASSVATLAGGPYNEQFF; cdr3_nt: TGTGCCAGCAGTGTGGCGACCTTAGCGGGAGGGCCCTACAATGAGCAGTTCTTC
clone_size: -; d_call: -; v_call: TRBV7-8; j_call: TRBJ2-5; cdr3_length: 15; cdr3_aa: CASRFRGMIQETQYF; cdr3_nt: TGTGCCAGCAGATTTAGGGGCATGATTCAAGAGACCCAGTACTTC
clone_size: -; d_call: -; v_call: TRBV30; j_call: TRBJ1-5; cdr3_length: 13; cdr3_aa: CAWSVDSNQPQHF; cdr3_nt: TGTGCCTGGAGTGTAGATTCCAATCAGCCCCAGCATTTT
clone_size: -; d_call: -; v_call: TRBV15; j_call: TRBJ1-5; cdr3_length: 13; cdr3_aa: CATSRDVTEPQHF; cdr3_nt: TGTGCCACCAGCAGAGATGTTACCGAACCCCAGCATTTT
clone_size: -; d_call: -; v_call: TRBV21-1; j_call: TRBJ2-7; cdr3_length: 16; cdr3_aa: CASSPPEQGPSYEQYF; cdr3_nt: TGTGCCAGCAGCCCCCCGGAACAGGGACCCTCCTACGAGCAGTACTTC
clone_size: -; d_call: -; v_call: TRBV6-5; j_call: TRBJ1-5; cdr3_length: 13; cdr3_aa: CASSYGAHQPQHF; cdr3_nt: TGTGCCAGCAGTTACGGGGCCCATCAGCCCCAGCATTTT
clone_size: -; d_call: TRBD1; v_call: TRBV4-2; j_call: TRBJ2-7; cdr3_length: 15; cdr3_aa: CASSQRPGQFYEQYF; cdr3_nt: TGTGCCAGCAGCCAACGCCCGGGACAGTTCTACGAGCAGTACTTC
clone_size: -; d_call: TRBD1; v_call: TRBV27; j_call: TRBJ2-1; cdr3_length: 13; cdr3_aa: CASRGRGQNEQFF; cdr3_nt: TGTGCCAGCAGAGGCAGGGGGCAAAATGAGCAGTTCTTC
clone_size: -; d_call: -; v_call: TRBV5-4; j_call: TRBJ1-1; cdr3_length: 13; cdr3_aa: CASSADTYTEAFF; cdr3_nt: TGTGCCAGCAGCGCGGACACTTACACTGAAGCTTTCTTT
clone_size: -; d_call: -; v_call: TRBV2; j_call: TRBJ1-6; cdr3_length: 14; cdr3_aa: CASRRQADNSPLHF; cdr3_nt: TGTGCCAGCAGGCGACAGGCAGATAATTCACCCCTCCACTTT
clone_size: -; d_call: -; v_call: TRBV21-1; j_call: TRBJ2-1; cdr3_length: 14; cdr3_aa: CASSKPEGLAEQFF; cdr3_nt: TGTGCCAGCAGCAAACCCGAAGGACTAGCCGAGCAGTTCTTC
clone_size: -; d_call: -; v_call: TRBV9; j_call: TRBJ1-1; cdr3_length: 15; cdr3_aa: CASSESGGLGAEAFF; cdr3_nt: TGTGCCAGCAGCGAAAGCGGGGGATTGGGGGCTGAAGCTTTCTTT
clone_size: few; d_call: -; v_call: TRBV11-3; j_call: TRBJ1-1; cdr3_length: 13; cdr3_aa: CASSLGGSPEAFF; cdr3_nt: TGTGCCAGCAGCTTAGGTGGATCGCCTGAAGCTTTCTTT
clone_size: -; d_call: -; v_call: TRBV19; j_call: TRBJ2-7; cdr3_length: 14; cdr3_aa: CASSMLQGAYEQYF; cdr3_nt: TGTGCCAGTAGTATGTTGCAGGGCGCCTACGAGCAGTACTTC
clone_size: -; d_call: -; v_call: TRBV27; j_call: TRBJ1-4; cdr3_length: 13; cdr3_aa: CASIGRGSEKLFF; cdr3_nt: TGTGCCAGCATCGGCAGGGGAAGCGAAAAACTGTTTTTT
clone_size: -; d_call: TRBD2; v_call: TRBV14; j_call: TRBJ2-2; cdr3_length: 11; cdr3_aa: CASSPGGRLFF; cdr3_nt: TGTGCCAGCAGTCCGGGCGGGAGGCTGTTTTTT
clone_size: -; d_call: -; v_call: TRBV24-1; j_call: TRBJ2-3; cdr3_length: 14; cdr3_aa: CATSDEGSADTQYF; cdr3_nt: TGTGCCACCAGTGATGAGGGTAGCGCAGATACGCAGTATTTT
clone_size: once; d_call: -; v_call: TRBV4-2; j_call: TRBJ2-1; cdr3_length: 14; cdr3_aa: CASSPDPDYNEQFF; cdr3_nt: TGTGCCAGCAGTCCGGACCCGGATTACAATGAGCAGTTCTTC
clone_size: -; d_call: -; v_call: TRBV15; j_call: TRBJ1-6; cdr3_length: 16; cdr3_aa: CATSRGDPKNNSPLHF; cdr3_nt: TGTGCCACCAGCAGAGGGGATCCAAAAAATAATTCACCCCTCCACTTT
clone_size: -; d_call: -; v_call: TRBV19; j_call: TRBJ2-6; cdr3_length: 17; cdr3_aa: CASSIRGRVDGANVLTF; cdr3_nt: TGTGCCAGTAGTATCAGGGGCCGGGTGGATGGGGCCAACGTCCTGACTTTC
clone_size: -; d_call: TRBD1; v_call: TRBV19; j_call: TRBJ2-7; cdr3_length: 13; cdr3_aa: CASTGTGVGEQYF; cdr3_nt: TGTGCCAGCACCGGGACAGGGGTTGGCGAGCAGTACTTC
clone_size: few; d_call: -; v_call: TRBV6-1; j_call: TRBJ2-7; cdr3_length: 14; cdr3_aa: CASSESGLTYEQYF; cdr3_nt: TGTGCCAGCAGTGAGTCAGGGCTCACCTACGAGCAGTACTTC
clone_size: -; d_call: TRBD1; v_call: TRBV5-4; j_call: TRBJ2-5; cdr3_length: 15; cdr3_aa: CASSLDRGYQETQYF; cdr3_nt: TGTGCCAGCAGTCTGGACAGGGGATACCAAGAGACCCAGTACTTC
clone_size: -; d_call: -; v_call: TRBV3-1/TRBV3-2; j_call: TRBJ2-4; cdr3_length: 17; cdr3_aa: CASSLTLSEGSKNIQYF; cdr3_nt: TGTGCCAGCAGCCTCACTCTCTCGGAGGGGTCCAAAAACATTCAGTACTTC
clone_size: -; d_call: -; v_call: TRBV3-1/TRBV3-2; j_call: TRBJ2-7; cdr3_length: 12; cdr3_aa: CASSSGSYEQYF; cdr3_nt: TGTGCCAGCAGTTCTGGCAGTTACGAGCAGTACTTC
clone_size: -; d_call: -; v_call: TRBV7-9; j_call: TRBJ2-3; cdr3_length: 19; cdr3_aa: CASSLGQGFVLRSTDTQYF; cdr3_nt: TGTGCCAGCAGCTTAGGGCAGGGATTTGTTCTCCGAAGCACAGATACGCAGTATTTT
clone_size: -; d_call: -; v_call: TRBV5-3; j_call: TRBJ1-1; cdr3_length: 13; cdr3_aa: CARSLGRNTEAFF; cdr3_nt: TGTGCCAGAAGCTTGGGGAGGAACACTGAAGCTTTCTTT
clone_size: -; d_call: -; v_call: TRBV15; j_call: TRBJ1-2; cdr3_length: 14; cdr3_aa: CATSRDVGEGGYTF; cdr3_nt: TGTGCCACCAGCAGAGATGTGGGGGAGGGTGGCTACACCTTC
clone_size: -; d_call: -; v_call: TRBV6-6; j_call: TRBJ1-2; cdr3_length: 14; cdr3_aa: CASSYSEGNYGYTF; cdr3_nt: TGTGCCAGCAGTTACTCGGAGGGGAACTATGGCTACACCTTC
clone_size: -; d_call: -; v_call: TRBV11-3; j_call: TRBJ2-2; cdr3_length: 16; cdr3_aa: CASTKGTDTNTGELFF; cdr3_nt: TGTGCCAGCACCAAAGGTACCGATACGAACACCGGGGAGCTGTTTTTT
clone_size: -; d_call: -; v_call: TRBV7-2; j_call: TRBJ1-5; cdr3_length: 14; cdr3_aa: CASSLGLSNQPQHF; cdr3_nt: TGTGCCAGCAGCTTAGGGTTGAGCAATCAGCCCCAGCATTTT
clone_size: once; d_call: -; v_call: TRBV28; j_call: TRBJ2-2; cdr3_length: 18; cdr3_aa: CASSPNPGAGSNTGELFF; cdr3_nt: TGTGCCAGCAGTCCCAATCCAGGGGCGGGGTCGAACACCGGGGAGCTGTTTTTT
clone_size: -; d_call: -; v_call: TRBV30; j_call: TRBJ2-7; cdr3_length: 11; cdr3_aa: CAWSVVHEQYF; cdr3_nt: TGTGCCTGGAGTGTTGTTCACGAGCAGTACTTC
clone_size: -; d_call: -; v_call: TRBV6-1; j_call: TRBJ1-5; cdr3_length: 14; cdr3_aa: CASSEMLGGQPQHF; cdr3_nt: TGTGCCAGCAGTGAAATGCTTGGTGGTCAGCCCCAGCATTTT
clone_size: -; d_call: TRBD2; v_call: TRBV27; j_call: TRBJ2-2; cdr3_length: 14; cdr3_aa: CASSEGLATGELFF; cdr3_nt: TGTGCCAGCAGTGAGGGACTAGCGACCGGGGAGCTGTTTTTT
clone_size: -; d_call: TRBD2; v_call: TRBV6-2/TRBV6-3; j_call: TRBJ2-2; cdr3_length: 15; cdr3_aa: CASCPAGGRVGELFF; cdr3_nt: TGTGCCAGCTGCCCAGCGGGGGGCCGGGTCGGGGAGCTGTTTTTT